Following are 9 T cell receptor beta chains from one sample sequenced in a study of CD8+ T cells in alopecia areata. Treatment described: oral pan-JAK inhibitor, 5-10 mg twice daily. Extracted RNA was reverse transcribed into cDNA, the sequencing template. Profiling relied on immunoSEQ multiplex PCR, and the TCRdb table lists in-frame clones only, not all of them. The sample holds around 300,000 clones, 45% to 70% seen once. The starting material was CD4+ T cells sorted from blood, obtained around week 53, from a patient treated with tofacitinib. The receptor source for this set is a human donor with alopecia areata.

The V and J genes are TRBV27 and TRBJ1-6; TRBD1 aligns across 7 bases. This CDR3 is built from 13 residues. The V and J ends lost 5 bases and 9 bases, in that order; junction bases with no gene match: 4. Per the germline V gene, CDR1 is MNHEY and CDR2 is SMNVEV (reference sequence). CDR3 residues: CASSDRVGSPLHF. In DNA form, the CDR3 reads TGTGCCAGCAGTGACAGGGTGGGTTCACCCCTCCACTTT.

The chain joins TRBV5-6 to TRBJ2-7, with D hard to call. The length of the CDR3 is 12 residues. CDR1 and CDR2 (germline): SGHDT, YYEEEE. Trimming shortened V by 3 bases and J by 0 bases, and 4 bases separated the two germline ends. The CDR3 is CASSYSSYEQYF. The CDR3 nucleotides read TGTGCCAGCAGCTACAGCTCCTACGAGCAGTACTTC.

DNA of the CDR3: TGTGCCTGGAGTGTAGACAGGCTCGGTATGAGAGCTTTCTTT. It yields the protein CAWSVDRLGMRAFF. The chain joins TRBV30 to TRBJ1-1; a possible D gene is TRBD1 (6 bases). V lost 0 bases, J lost 10 bases, and 18 bases lay in between. The CDR3 totals 14 residues. Per germline, CDR1 GTSNPN and CDR2 SVGIG (reference sequence).

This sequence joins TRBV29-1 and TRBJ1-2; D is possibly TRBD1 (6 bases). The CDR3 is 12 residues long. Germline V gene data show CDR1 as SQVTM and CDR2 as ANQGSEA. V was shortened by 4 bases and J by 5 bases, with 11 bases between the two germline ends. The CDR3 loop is CSVAYQGYGYTF. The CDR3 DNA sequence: TGCAGCGTTGCTTATCAGGGGTATGGCTACACCTTC.

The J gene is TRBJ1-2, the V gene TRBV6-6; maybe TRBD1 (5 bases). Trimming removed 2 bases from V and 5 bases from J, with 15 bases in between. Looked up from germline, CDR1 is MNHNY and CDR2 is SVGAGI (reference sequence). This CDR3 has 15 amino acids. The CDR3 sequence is CASSYQAAEGYGYTF. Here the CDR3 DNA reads TGTGCCAGCAGTTACCAGGCGGCGGAGGGGTATGGCTACACCTTC.

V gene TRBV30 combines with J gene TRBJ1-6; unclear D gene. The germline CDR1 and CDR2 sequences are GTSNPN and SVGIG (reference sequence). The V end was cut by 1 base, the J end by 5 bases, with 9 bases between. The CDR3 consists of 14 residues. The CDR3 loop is CAWSASIDNSPLHF. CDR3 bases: TGTGCCTGGAGTGCGAGCATCGATAATTCACCCCTCCACTTT. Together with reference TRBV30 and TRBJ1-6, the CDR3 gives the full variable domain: SQTIHQWPATLVQPVGSPLSLECTVEGTSNPNLYWYRQAAGRGLQLLFYSVGIGQISSEVPQNLSASRPQDRQFILSSKKLLLSDSGFYLCAWSASIDNSPLHFGNGTRLTVT.

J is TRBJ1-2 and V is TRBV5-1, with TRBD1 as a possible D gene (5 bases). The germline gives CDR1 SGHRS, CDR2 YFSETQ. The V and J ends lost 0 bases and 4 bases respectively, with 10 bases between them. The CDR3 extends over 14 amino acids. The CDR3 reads CASSLVGQGYGYTF. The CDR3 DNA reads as TGCGCCAGCAGCTTGGTAGGCCAGGGCTATGGCTACACCTTC.

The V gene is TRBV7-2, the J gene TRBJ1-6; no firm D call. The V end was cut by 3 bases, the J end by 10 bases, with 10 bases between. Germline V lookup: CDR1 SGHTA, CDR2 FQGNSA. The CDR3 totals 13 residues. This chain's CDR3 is CASSLRHDSPLHF. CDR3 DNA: TGTGCCAGCAGCTTGAGGCATGACTCACCCCTCCACTTT.

The CDR3 here is CASSANGRYEQYF. The CDR3, as DNA: TGTGCCAGCAGCGCCAACGGTCGCTACGAGCAGTACTTC. The chain has TRBV7-9 and TRBJ2-7; no reliable D call. Germline V CDR1 and CDR2: SEHNR, FQNEAQ (reference sequence). CDR3 length equals 13 residues. The V end was cut by 5 bases, the J end by 3 bases, with 11 bases between. The full variable domain, completed using reference TRBV7-9 and TRBJ2-7, is DTGVSQNPRHKITKRGQNVTFRCDPISEHNRLYWYRQTLGQGPEFLTYFQNEAQLEKSRLLSDRFSAERPKGSFSTLEIQRTEQGDSAMYLCASSANGRYEQYFGPGTRLTVT.